This TCR beta chain was recovered during a study of shared clonotypes between healthy human individuals. Profiled with immunoSEQ multiplex PCR; TCRdb holds only in-frame clones, not every one. The sample shows about 660,000 clones, around 67% of them seen only once. The study separated CD4+ cells into CD45RA+ naive and CD45RA-negative memory subsets. On this clone: The target antigen is unknown.

The V end was cut by 5 bases, the J end by 4 bases, with 14 bases between. The length of the CDR3 is 14 residues. The germline gives CDR1 MDHEN, CDR2 SYDVKM. Notes on the study in general: There were few donors, and this limited the genetic and exposure-history diversity represented.

The chain recombines TRBV28 with TRBJ1-2, with a tentative D call TRBD1 (5 bases). Sequenced: memory CD4+ T cells sorted from blood. Subset in this sample: CD45RA-negative fraction. This sequence originates from a woman in her 30s in good health. Written as DNA, the CDR3 is TGTGCCAGCAGTACACAGGCGAGGAGCTATGGCTACACCTTC. Encoded protein: CASSTQARSYGYTF.